This TCR beta chain was identified during a study of shared clonotypes between healthy human individuals. Measured with immunoSEQ multiplex PCR; TCRdb has only the in-frame clones, and not every one. The data hold millions of clones, with 90% to 95% observed a single time. CDR1 and CDR2 (germline): LNHDA, SQIVND (reference sequence). The ends were cut back, 6 bases at V and 0 bases at J, with 9 bases in the middle. The CDR3 extends over 14 amino acids. This clone occurred a few times. The chain has TRBV19 and TRBJ1-5; D is possibly TRBD1 (5 bases). Sequencing was performed on naive CD4+ T cells sorted from blood. Regarding subset: CD45RA+ positively selected. The clonotype originates from a man aged 18 to 29 in good health. The CDR3 here is CASSRTSSNQPQHF. The DNA for the CDR3 is TGTGCCAGTAGCCGGACATCTAGCAATCAGCCCCAGCATTTT.